Listed below are T cell receptor beta chains from one sample, sequenced in a study of blood T cell repertoires in COVID-19. The data were produced by immunoSEQ multiplex PCR, yet TCRdb's version contains in-frame clones alone and is incomplete. The table shows 100,000 to 150,000 clones, with around 87% occurring only once. Input material: peripheral blood. These receptors were collected from a woman aged 55-70 years with acute or convalescent COVID-19. The CDR3 runs from the conserved cysteine through the conserved F or W. The D gene is left open where the match is weak. A clone size is listed for some rows: how often the clone was seen (once, few, many), or a class if it is expanded.

j_gene: TRBJ2-5; abundance: NA; d_gene: NA; v_gene: TRBV28; CDR3aa: CASSSGTLVETQYF; CDR3nt: TGTGCCAGCAGTTCGGGAACATTGGTGGAGACCCAGTACTTC
j_gene: TRBJ2-1; abundance: NA; d_gene: NA; v_gene: TRBV25-1; CDR3aa: CASSGGYNEQFF; CDR3nt: TGTGCCAGCTCCGGAGGATACAATGAGCAGTTCTTC
j_gene: TRBJ1-2; abundance: NA; d_gene: NA; v_gene: TRBV24-1; CDR3aa: CAPGGGGYTF; CDR3nt: TGTGCCCCGGGGGGGGGAGGCTACACCTTC
j_gene: TRBJ1-2; abundance: NA; d_gene: TRBD1; v_gene: TRBV12-3/TRBV12-4; CDR3aa: CASSLDRGFGYTF; CDR3nt: TGTGCCAGCAGTTTAGACAGGGGCTTTGGCTACACCTTC
j_gene: TRBJ1-2; abundance: NA; d_gene: NA; v_gene: TRBV18; CDR3aa: CASSPLGHGIGYTF; CDR3nt: TGTGCCAGCTCTCCTCTTGGACACGGAATTGGCTACACCTTC
j_gene: TRBJ1-5; abundance: NA; d_gene: NA; v_gene: TRBV2; CDR3aa: CASSEVGPGGPQHF; CDR3nt: TGTGCCAGCAGTGAAGTCGGGCCCGGGGGGCCCCAGCATTTT
j_gene: TRBJ1-5; abundance: NA; d_gene: NA; v_gene: TRBV9; CDR3aa: CASSVGGYGQPQHF; CDR3nt: TGTGCCAGCAGCGTAGGAGGGTATGGCCAGCCCCAGCATTTT
j_gene: TRBJ2-5; abundance: NA; d_gene: NA; v_gene: TRBV27; CDR3aa: CASSPLGGGETQYF; CDR3nt: TGTGCCAGCAGTCCCCTTGGTGGGGGCGAGACCCAGTACTTC
j_gene: TRBJ2-3; abundance: many; d_gene: NA; v_gene: TRBV7-6; CDR3aa: CASSQAISGSATDTQYF; CDR3nt: TGTGCCAGCAGCCAGGCTATTAGCGGAAGCGCAACAGATACGCAGTATTTT
j_gene: TRBJ1-6; abundance: NA; d_gene: TRBD1; v_gene: TRBV2; CDR3aa: CASSVRQGPNSPLHF; CDR3nt: TGTGCCAGCAGTGTGCGACAGGGACCTAATTCACCCCTCCACTTT
j_gene: TRBJ2-1; abundance: NA; d_gene: NA; v_gene: TRBV11-2; CDR3aa: CASSLTGNEQFF; CDR3nt: TGTGCCAGCAGCTTAACCGGTAATGAGCAGTTCTTC
j_gene: TRBJ1-2; abundance: once; d_gene: NA; v_gene: TRBV6-5; CDR3aa: CASSYRRASTNYGYTF; CDR3nt: TGTGCCAGCAGTTACCGGAGGGCGTCCACTAACTATGGCTACACCTTC
j_gene: TRBJ1-3; abundance: NA; d_gene: NA; v_gene: TRBV6-1; CDR3aa: CASSEANGAYF; CDR3nt: TGTGCCAGCAGTGAAGCAAATGGGGCATATTTT
j_gene: TRBJ1-2; abundance: NA; d_gene: NA; v_gene: TRBV14; CDR3aa: CASSLVQGWRYGYTF; CDR3nt: TGTGCCAGCAGCCTAGTACAGGGTTGGAGGTATGGCTACACCTTC
j_gene: TRBJ2-7; abundance: once; d_gene: NA; v_gene: TRBV7-9; CDR3aa: CASSLNAGISYEQYF; CDR3nt: TGTGCCAGCAGCTTAAATGCGGGAATCTCCTACGAGCAGTACTTC
j_gene: TRBJ2-2; abundance: NA; d_gene: TRBD2; v_gene: TRBV18; CDR3aa: CASSPYAGGNTGELFF; CDR3nt: TGTGCCAGCTCACCATATGCGGGAGGCAACACCGGGGAGCTGTTTTTT
j_gene: TRBJ2-1; abundance: NA; d_gene: NA; v_gene: TRBV7-2; CDR3aa: CASSSRTGNEQFF; CDR3nt: TGTGCCAGCAGCTCCAGGACTGGCAATGAGCAGTTCTTC
j_gene: TRBJ1-1; abundance: NA; d_gene: TRBD1; v_gene: TRBV7-8; CDR3aa: CASSTRDRPLGTEAFF; CDR3nt: TGTGCCAGCAGCACCCGGGACAGGCCTCTGGGGACTGAAGCTTTCTTT